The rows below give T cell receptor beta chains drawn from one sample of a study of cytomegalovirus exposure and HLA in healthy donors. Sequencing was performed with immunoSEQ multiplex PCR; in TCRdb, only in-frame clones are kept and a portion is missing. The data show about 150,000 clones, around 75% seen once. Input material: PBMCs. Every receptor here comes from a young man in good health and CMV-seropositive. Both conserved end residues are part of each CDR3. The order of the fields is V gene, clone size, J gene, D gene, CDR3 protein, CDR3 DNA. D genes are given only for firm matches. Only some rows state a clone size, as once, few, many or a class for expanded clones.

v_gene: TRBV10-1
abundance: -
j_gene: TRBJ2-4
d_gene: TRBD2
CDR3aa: CASSARGVGNIQYF
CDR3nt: TGCGCCAGCAGTGCCCGGGGGGTCGGAAACATTCAGTACTTC

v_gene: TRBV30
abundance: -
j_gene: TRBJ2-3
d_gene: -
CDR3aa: CAWRSVELRQYF
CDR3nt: TGTGCCTGGAGAAGCGTTGAGCTTAGGCAGTATTTT

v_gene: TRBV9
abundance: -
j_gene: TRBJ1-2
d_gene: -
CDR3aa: CATPRRSIPNYGYTF
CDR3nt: TGTGCCACCCCCCGGCGGTCAATACCTAACTATGGCTACACCTTC

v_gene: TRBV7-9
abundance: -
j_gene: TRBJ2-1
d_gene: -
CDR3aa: CASSPTRHSSYNEQFF
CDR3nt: TGTGCCAGCAGCCCTACCCGGCACAGCTCCTACAATGAGCAGTTCTTC

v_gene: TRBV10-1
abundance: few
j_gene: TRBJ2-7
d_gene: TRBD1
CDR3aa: CASSAANRGRYEQYF
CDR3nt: TGCGCCAGCAGTGCCGCCAACAGGGGAAGGTACGAGCAGTACTTC

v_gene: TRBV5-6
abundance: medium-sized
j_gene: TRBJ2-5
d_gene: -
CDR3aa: CASSLEQGGETQYF
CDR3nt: TGTGCCAGCAGCTTGGAGCAGGGTGGAGAGACCCAGTACTTC

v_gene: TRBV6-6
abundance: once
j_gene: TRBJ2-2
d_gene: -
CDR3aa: CAIQGTGWTGELFF
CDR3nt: TGTGCCATCCAAGGAACAGGGTGGACCGGGGAGCTGTTTTTT

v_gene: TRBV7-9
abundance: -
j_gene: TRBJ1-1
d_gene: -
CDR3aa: CASGPPTGLEAFF
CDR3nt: TGTGCCAGCGGGCCGCCGACGGGACTTGAAGCTTTCTTT

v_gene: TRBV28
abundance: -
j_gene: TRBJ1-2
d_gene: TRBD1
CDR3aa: CASSRRQGDYGYTF
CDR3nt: TGTGCCAGCAGCCGCAGACAGGGGGACTATGGCTACACCTTC

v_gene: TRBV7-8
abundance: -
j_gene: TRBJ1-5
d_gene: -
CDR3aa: CASSSRTDSNQPQHF
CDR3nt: TGTGCCAGCAGCTCAAGGACAGATAGCAATCAGCCCCAGCATTTT

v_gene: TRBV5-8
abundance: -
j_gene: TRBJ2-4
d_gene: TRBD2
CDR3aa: CASIPGLAGALAKNIQYF
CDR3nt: TGTGCCAGCATCCCTGGACTAGCGGGAGCCTTAGCCAAAAACATTCAGTACTTC

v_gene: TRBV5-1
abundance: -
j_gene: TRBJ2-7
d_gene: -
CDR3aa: CASSLVADSYEQYF
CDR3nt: TGCGCCAGCAGCTTGGTAGCCGATTCCTACGAGCAGTACTTC

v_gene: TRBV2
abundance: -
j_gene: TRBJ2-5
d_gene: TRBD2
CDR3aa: CASSWLAGAETQYF
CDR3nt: TGTGCCAGCAGTTGGCTAGCGGGAGCAGAGACCCAGTACTTC

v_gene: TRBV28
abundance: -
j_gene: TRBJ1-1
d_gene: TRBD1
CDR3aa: CASSSPGQGLSEAFF
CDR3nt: TGTGCCAGCAGTTCGCCGGGACAGGGGCTCTCTGAAGCTTTCTTT

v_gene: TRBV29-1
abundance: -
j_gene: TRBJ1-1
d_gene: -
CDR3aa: CSVEGGGSTEAFF
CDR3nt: TGCAGCGTTGAAGGGGGAGGAAGCACTGAAGCTTTCTTT

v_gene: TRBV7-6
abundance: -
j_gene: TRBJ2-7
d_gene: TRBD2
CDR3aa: CASSFAGEGEQYF
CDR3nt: TGTGCCAGCAGCTTTGCGGGAGAAGGCGAGCAGTACTTC

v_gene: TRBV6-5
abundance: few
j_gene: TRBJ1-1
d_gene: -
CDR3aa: CASSFQKNTEAFF
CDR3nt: TGTGCCAGCAGTTTTCAGAAGAACACTGAAGCTTTCTTT

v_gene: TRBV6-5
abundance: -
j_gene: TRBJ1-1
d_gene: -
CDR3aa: CASSYGGRKTEAFF
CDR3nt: TGTGCCAGCAGTTACGGGGGCAGGAAAACTGAAGCTTTCTTT

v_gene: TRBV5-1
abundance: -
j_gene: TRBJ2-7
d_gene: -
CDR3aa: CASSPRAGASYEQYF
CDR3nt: TGCGCCAGCAGTCCCCGGGCGGGGGCCTCCTACGAGCAGTACTTC

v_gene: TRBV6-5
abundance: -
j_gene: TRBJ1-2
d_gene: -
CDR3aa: CASSSQGTGYTF
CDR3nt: TGTGCCAGCAGTTCACAGGGAACTGGCTACACCTTC

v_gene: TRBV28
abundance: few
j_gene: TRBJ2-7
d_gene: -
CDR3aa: CASSHRTRPFEQYF
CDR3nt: TGTGCCAGCAGCCATCGGACTCGCCCCTTTGAGCAGTACTTC

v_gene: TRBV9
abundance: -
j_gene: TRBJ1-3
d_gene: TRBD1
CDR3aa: CASSEWDRGPGNTIYF
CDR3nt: TGTGCCAGCAGCGAGTGGGACAGGGGGCCTGGAAACACCATATATTTT

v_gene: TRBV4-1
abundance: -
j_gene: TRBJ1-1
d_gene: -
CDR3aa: CASSHAGSPEAFF
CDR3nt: TGCGCCAGCAGCCATGCCGGGTCTCCTGAAGCTTTCTTT

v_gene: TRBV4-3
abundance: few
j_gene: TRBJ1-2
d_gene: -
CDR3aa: CASSQKGLGAEGYTF
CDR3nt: TGCGCCAGCAGCCAAAAGGGACTAGGGGCAGAAGGCTACACCTTC

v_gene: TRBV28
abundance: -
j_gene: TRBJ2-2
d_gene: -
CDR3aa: CASRASGELFF
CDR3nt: TGTGCCAGCAGAGCATCCGGGGAGCTGTTTTTT

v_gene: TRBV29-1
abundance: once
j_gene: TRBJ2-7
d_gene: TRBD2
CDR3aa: CSVESGEGYEQYF
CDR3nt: TGCAGCGTTGAATCGGGGGAGGGCTACGAGCAGTACTTC

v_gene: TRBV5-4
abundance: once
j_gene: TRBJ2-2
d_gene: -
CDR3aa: CASSLAQRSGELFF
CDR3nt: TGTGCCAGCAGCTTGGCCCAGCGGAGCGGGGAGCTGTTTTTT

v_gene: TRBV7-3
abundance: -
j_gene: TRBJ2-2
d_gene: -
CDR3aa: CASRPRPGRQGNTGELFF
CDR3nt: TGTGCCAGCAGACCCAGGCCCGGTCGGCAGGGGAACACCGGGGAGCTGTTTTTT

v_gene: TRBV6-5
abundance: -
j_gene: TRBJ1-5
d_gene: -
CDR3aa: CASSYSGSLYNQPQHF
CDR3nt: TGTGCCAGCAGTTACTCGGGGAGCCTTTACAATCAGCCCCAGCATTTT

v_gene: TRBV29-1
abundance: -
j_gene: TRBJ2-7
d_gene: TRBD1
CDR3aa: CSVYGQGDRLSSYEQYF
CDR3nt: TGCAGCGTTTATGGACAGGGGGATAGACTGAGCTCCTACGAGCAGTACTTC

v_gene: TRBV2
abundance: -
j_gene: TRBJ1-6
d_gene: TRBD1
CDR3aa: CASGGQGVYSPLHF
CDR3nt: TGTGCCAGCGGGGGACAGGGGGTATATTCACCCCTCCACTTT

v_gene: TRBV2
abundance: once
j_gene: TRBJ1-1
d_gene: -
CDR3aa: CASSESPGREGYGTEAFF
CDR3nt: TGTGCCAGCAGTGAATCTCCTGGCAGGGAAGGATATGGCACTGAAGCTTTCTTT

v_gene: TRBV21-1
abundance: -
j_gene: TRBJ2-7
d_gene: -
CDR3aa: CASSKIPLLEQYF
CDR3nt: TGTGCCAGCAGCAAAATCCCCCTCCTCGAGCAGTACTTC

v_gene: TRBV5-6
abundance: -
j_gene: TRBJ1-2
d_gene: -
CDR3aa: CASSRERGGYTF
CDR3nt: TGTGCCAGCAGCAGGGAACGGGGTGGCTACACCTTC

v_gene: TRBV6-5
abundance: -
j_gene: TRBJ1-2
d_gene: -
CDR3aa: CASTIPGQETYGYTF
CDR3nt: TGTGCCAGCACCATTCCGGGACAAGAGACCTATGGCTACACCTTC

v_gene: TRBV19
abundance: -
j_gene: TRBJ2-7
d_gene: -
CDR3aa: CASSTQAHEQYF
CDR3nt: TGTGCCAGTAGTACCCAGGCCCACGAGCAGTACTTC

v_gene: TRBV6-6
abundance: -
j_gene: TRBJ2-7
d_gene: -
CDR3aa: CASSYPFEPYEQYF
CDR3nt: TGTGCCAGCAGTTACCCCTTTGAGCCCTACGAGCAGTACTTC

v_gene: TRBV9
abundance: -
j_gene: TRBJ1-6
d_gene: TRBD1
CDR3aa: CASSVEPGGLSNSPLHF
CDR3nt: TGTGCCAGCAGCGTAGAACCAGGGGGCTTAAGTAATTCACCCCTCCACTTT

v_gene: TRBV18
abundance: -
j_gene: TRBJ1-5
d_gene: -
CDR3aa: CASSPSRGGNQPQHF
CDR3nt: TGTGCCAGCTCACCAAGCAGGGGTGGCAATCAGCCCCAGCATTTT

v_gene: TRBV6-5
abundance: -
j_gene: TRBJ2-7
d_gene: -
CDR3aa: CASSYSSFSYEQYF
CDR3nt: TGTGCCAGCAGTTATTCAAGCTTTTCCTACGAGCAGTACTTC

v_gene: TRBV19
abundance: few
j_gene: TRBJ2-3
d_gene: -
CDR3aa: CASSITPLAPTDTQYF
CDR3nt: TGTGCCAGTAGTATCACGCCCCTAGCCCCCACAGATACGCAGTATTTT

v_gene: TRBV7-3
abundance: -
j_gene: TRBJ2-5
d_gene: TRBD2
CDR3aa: CASSLGLAGLETQYF
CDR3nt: TGTGCCAGCAGCTTAGGGCTAGCGGGGCTGGAGACCCAGTACTTC

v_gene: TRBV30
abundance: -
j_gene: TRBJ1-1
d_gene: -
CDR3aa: CAWRVYGATEAFF
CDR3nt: TGTGCCTGGAGGGTATACGGAGCCACTGAAGCTTTCTTT

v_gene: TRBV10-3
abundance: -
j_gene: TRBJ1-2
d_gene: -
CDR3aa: CAISESGGSRYYGYTF
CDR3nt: TGTGCCATCAGTGAGTCTGGAGGGAGTCGGTATTATGGCTACACCTTC

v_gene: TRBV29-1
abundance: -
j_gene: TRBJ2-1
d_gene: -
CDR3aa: CSVNRTPKDEQFF
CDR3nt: TGCAGCGTAAACCGGACACCGAAGGATGAGCAGTTCTTC

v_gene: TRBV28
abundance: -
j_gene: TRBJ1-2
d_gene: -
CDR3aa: CASTELNYGYTF
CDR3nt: TGTGCCAGTACAGAACTTAACTATGGCTACACCTTC

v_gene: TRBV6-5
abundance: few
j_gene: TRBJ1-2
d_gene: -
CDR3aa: CASNYGANYGYTF
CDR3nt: TGTGCCAGCAACTACGGAGCTAACTATGGCTACACCTTC

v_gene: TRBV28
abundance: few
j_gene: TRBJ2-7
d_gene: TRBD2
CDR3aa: CASSPGRWASGAVYEQYF
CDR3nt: TGTGCCAGCAGCCCCGGCCGTTGGGCTAGCGGGGCCGTCTACGAGCAGTACTTC

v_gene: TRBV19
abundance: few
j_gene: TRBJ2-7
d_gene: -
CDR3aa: CASSIDWSGQEQYF
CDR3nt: TGTGCCAGTAGTATAGATTGGTCAGGGCAGGAGCAGTACTTC

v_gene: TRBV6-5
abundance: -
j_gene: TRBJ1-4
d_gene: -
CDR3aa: CASSVTGRGRKLFF
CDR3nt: TGTGCCAGCAGTGTGACAGGACGGGGACGAAAACTGTTTTTT

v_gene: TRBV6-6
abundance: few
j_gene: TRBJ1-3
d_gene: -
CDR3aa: CAAFRGSGNTIYF
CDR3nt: TGTGCCGCCTTCCGGGGGTCAGGAAACACCATATATTTT

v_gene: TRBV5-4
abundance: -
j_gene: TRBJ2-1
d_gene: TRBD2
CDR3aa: CASSPRGGGTYNEQFF
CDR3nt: TGTGCCAGCAGCCCCCGGGGGGGAGGGACGTACAATGAGCAGTTCTTC

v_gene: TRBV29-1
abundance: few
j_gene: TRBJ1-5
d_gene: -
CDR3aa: CSVELGEGGDQPQHF
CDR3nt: TGCAGCGTTGAGTTGGGAGAAGGGGGAGACCAGCCCCAGCATTTT

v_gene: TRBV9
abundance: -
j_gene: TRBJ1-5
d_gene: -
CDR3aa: CASSLGQPGQPQHF
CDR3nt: TGTGCCAGCAGCCTAGGACAGCCCGGGCAGCCCCAGCATTTT

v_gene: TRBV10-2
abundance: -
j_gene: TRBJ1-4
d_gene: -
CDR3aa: CASSNQRTATNEKLFF
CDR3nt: TGCGCCAGCAGCAATCAAAGGACAGCGACTAATGAAAAACTGTTTTTT

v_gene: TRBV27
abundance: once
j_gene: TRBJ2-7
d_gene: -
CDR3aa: CASSLYFMGAPYEQYF
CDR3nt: TGTGCCAGCAGTTTATATTTCATGGGGGCCCCCTACGAGCAGTACTTC

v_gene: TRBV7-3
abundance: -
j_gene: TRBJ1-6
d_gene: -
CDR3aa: CASSLDSNSPLHF
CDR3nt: TGTGCCAGCAGCTTGGACAGTAATTCACCCCTCCACTTT

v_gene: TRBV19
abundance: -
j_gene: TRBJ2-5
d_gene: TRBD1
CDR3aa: CASSTDRGQETQYF
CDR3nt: TGTGCCAGTAGTACGGACAGGGGGCAAGAGACCCAGTACTTC

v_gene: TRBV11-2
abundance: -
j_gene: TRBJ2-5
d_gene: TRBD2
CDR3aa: CASSLGLKETQYF
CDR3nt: TGTGCCAGCAGCCTGGGACTAAAAGAGACCCAGTACTTC